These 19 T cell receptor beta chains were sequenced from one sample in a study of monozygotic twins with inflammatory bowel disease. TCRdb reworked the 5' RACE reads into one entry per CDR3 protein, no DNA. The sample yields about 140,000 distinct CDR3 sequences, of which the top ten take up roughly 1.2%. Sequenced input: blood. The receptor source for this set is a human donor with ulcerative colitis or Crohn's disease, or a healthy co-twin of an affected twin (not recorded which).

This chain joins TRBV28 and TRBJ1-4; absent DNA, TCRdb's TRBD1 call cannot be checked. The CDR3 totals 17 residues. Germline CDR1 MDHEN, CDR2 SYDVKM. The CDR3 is CASSFTRGFGANEKLFF.

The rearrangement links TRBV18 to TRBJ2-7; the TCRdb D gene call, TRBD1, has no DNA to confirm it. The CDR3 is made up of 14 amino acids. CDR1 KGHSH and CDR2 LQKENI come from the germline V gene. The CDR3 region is CASSPGQVTYEQYF.

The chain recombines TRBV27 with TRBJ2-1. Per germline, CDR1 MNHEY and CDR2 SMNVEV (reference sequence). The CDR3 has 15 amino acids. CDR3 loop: CASSLRLLSYNEQFF.

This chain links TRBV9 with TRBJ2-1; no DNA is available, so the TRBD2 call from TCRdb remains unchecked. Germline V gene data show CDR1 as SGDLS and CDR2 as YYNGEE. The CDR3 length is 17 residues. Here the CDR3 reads CASSVVSSSGRSNEQFF.

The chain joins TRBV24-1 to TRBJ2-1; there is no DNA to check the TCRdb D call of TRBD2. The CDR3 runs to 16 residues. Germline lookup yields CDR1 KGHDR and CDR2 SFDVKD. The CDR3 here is CATSDLSSGRAGEQFF.

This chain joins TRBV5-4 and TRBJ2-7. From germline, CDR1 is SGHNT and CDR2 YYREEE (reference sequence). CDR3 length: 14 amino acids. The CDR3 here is CASSLAARPYEQYF.

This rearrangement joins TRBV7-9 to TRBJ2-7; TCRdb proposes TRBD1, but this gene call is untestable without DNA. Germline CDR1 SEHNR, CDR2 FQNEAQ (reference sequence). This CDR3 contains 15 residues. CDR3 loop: CASSLGTGGFDEQYF.

The CDR3 sequence is CASSEIASTGELFF. The J gene is TRBJ2-2, the V gene TRBV10-1. CDR1 is WNHNN and CDR2 is SYGVQD in the germline V gene (reference sequence). This CDR3 comprises 14 residues.

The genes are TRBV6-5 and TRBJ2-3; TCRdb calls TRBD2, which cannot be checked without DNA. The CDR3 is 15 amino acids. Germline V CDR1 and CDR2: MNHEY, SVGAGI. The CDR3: CASSYGSGGRDTQYF.

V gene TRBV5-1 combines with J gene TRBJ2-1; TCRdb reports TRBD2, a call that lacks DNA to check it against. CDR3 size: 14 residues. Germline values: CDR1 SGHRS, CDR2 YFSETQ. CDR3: CASTSLRGPNEQFF.

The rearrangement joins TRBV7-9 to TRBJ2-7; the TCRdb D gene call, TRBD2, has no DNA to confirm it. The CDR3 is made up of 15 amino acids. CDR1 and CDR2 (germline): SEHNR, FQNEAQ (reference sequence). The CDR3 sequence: CASSRSGRLPYEQYF.

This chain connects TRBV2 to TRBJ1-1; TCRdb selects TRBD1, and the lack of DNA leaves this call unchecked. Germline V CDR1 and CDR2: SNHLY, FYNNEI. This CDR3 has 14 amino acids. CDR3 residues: CASSAGTGYTEAFF.

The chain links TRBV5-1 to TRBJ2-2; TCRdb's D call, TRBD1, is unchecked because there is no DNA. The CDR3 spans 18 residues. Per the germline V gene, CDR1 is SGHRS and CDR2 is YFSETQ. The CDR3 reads CASSLDALRGTYTGELFF.

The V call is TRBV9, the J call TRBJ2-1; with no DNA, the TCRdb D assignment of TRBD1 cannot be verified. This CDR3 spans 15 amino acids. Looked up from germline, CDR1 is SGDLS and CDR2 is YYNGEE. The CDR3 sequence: CASSRGQISYNEQFF.

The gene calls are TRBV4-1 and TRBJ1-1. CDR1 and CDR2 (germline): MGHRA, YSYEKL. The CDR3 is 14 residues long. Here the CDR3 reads CASSQEVGSTEAFF.

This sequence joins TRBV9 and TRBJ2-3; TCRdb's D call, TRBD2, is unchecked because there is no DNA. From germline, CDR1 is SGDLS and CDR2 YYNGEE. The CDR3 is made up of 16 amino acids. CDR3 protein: CASSVAALRGGDTQYF.

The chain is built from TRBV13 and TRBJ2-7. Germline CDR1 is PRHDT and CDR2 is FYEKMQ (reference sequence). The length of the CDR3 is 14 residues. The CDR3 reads CASRPGSETYEQYF. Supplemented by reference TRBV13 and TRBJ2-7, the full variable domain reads AAGVIQSPRHLIKEKRETATLKCYPIPRHDTVYWYQQGPGQDPQFLISFYEKMQSDKGSIPDRFSAQQFSDYHSELNMSSLELGDSALYFCASRPGSETYEQYFGPGTRLTVT.

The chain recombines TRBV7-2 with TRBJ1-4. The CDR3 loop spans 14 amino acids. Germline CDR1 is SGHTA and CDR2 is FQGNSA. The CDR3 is CASSFLGRDEKLFF.

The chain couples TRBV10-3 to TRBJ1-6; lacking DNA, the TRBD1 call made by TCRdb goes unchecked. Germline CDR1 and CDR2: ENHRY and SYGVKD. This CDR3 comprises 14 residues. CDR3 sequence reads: CAISKGQNNSPLHF.